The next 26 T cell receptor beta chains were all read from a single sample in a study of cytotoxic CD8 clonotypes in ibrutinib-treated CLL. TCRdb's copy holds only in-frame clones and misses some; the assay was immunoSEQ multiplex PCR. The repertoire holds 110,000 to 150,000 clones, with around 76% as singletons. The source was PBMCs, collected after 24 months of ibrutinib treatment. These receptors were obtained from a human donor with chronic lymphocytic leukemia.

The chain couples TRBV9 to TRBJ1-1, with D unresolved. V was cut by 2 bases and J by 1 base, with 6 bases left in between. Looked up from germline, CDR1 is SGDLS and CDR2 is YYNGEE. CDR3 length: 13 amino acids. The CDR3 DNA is TGTGCCAGCAGCGTTGGGGAGAACACTGAAGCTTTCTTT. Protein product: CASSVGENTEAFF.

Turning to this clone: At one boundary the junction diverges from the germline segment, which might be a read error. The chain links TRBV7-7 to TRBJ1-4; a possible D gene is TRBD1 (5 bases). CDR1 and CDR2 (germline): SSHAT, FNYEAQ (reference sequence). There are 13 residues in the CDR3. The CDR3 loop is CASSLGPDEKLFF. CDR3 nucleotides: TGTGCTAGCAGCCTGGGGCCGGATGAAAAACTGTTTTTT.

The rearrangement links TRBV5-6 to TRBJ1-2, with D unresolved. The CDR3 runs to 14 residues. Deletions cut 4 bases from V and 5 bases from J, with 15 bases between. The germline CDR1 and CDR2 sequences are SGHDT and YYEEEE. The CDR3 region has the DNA TGTGCCAGCAGCCCGGACTTTACCGGGTATGGCTACACCTTC. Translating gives CASSPDFTGYGYTF.

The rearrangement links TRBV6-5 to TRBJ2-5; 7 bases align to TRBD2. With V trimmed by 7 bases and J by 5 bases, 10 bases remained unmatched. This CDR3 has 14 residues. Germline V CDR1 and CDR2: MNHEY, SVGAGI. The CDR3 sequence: CASIGRLGGETQYF. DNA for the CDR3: TGTGCCAGCATAGGTCGGCTGGGGGGGGAGACCCAGTACTTC.

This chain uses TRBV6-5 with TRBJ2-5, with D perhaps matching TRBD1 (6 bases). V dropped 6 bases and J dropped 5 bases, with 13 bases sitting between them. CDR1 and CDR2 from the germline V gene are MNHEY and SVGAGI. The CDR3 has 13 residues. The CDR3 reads CASSAQGGETQYF. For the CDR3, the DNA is TGTGCCAGCAGCGCACAGGGTGGGGAGACCCAGTACTTC.

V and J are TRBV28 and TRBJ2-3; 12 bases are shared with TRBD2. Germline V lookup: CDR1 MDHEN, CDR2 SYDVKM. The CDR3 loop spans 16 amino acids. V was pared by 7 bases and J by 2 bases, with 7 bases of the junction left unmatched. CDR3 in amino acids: CASMGASGRDTDTQYF. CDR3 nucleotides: TGTGCCAGCATGGGGGCTAGCGGGAGGGACACAGATACGCAGTATTTT.

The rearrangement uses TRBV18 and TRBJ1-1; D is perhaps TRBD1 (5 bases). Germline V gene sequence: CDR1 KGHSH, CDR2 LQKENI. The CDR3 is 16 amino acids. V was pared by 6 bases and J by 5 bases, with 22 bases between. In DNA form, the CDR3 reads TGTGCCAGCTCGCCCGAGTGGGGGACGGGCGGTACTGAAGCTTTCTTT. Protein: CASSPEWGTGGTEAFF.

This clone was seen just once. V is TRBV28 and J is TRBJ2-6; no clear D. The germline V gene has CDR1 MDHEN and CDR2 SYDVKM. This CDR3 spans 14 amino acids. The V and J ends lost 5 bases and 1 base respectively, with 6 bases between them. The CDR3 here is CASSRASGANVLTF. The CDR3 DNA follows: TGTGCCAGCAGTAGGGCTTCTGGGGCCAACGTCCTGACTTTC.

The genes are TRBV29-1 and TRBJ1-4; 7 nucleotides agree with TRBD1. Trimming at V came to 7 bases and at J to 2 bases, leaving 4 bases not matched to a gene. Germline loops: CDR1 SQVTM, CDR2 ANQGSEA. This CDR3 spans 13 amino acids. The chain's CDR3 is CSGRDSTNEKLFF. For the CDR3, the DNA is TGCAGCGGCCGGGACAGCACTAATGAAAAACTGTTTTTT.

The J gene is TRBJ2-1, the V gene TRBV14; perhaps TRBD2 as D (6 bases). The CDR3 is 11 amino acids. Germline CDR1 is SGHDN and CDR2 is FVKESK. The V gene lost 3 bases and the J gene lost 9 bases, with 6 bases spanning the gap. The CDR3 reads CASSQGGEQFF. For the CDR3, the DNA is TGTGCCAGCAGCCAGGGGGGTGAGCAGTTCTTC.

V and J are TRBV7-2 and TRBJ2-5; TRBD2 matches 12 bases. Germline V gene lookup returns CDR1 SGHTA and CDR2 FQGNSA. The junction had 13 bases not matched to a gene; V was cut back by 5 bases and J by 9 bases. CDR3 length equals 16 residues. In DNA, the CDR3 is TGTGCCAGCAGCCTAGGACTAGCGGGGCCCGACGGGTCCCAGTACTTC. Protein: CASSLGLAGPDGSQYF.

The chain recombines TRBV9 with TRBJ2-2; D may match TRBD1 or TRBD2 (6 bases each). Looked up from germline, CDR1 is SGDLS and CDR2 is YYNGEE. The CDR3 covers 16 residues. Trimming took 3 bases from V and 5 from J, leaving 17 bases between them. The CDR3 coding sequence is TGTGCCAGCAGCGCCTTGCGGGGACATGCAACCGGGGAGCTGTTTTTT. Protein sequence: CASSALRGHATGELFF.

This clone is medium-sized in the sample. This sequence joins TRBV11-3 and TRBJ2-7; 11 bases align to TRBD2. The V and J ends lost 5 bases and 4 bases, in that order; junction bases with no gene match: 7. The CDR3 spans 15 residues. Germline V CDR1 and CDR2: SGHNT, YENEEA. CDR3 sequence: CASSKGASGRYEQYF. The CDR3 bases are TGTGCCAGCAGCAAGGGGGCTAGCGGGAGGTACGAGCAGTACTTC.

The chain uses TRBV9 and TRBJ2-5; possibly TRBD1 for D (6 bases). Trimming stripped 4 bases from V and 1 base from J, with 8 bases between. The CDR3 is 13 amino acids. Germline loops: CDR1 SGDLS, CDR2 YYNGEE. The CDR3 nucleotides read TGTGCCAGCAGCCCAGGGGCCCAAGAGACCCAGTACTTC. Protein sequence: CASSPGAQETQYF. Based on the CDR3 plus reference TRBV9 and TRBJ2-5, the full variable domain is DSGVTQTPKHLITATGQRVTLRCSPRSGDLSVYWYQQSLDQGLQFLIQYYNGEERAKGNILERFSAQQFPDLHSELNLSSLELGDSALYFCASSPGAQETQYFGPGTRLLVL.

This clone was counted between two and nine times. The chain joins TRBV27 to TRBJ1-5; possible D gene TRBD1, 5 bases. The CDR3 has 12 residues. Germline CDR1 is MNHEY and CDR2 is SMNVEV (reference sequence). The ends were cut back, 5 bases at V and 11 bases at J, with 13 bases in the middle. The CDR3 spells CASSPTGGAQHF. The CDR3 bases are TGTGCCAGCAGTCCAACTGGGGGTGCCCAGCATTTT.

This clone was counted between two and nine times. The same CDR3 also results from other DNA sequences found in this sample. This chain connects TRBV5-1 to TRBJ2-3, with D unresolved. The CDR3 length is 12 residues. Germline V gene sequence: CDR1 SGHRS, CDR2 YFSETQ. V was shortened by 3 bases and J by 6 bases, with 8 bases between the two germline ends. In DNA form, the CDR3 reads TGCGCCAGCAGCTCTGGAAGGGATACGCAGTATTTT. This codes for CASSSGRDTQYF.

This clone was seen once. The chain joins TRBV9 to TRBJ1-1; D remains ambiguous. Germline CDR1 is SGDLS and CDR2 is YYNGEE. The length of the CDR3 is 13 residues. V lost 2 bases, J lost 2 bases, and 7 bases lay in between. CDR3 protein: CASSVSRNTEAFF. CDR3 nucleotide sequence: TGTGCCAGCAGCGTTTCCCGAAACACTGAAGCTTTCTTT.

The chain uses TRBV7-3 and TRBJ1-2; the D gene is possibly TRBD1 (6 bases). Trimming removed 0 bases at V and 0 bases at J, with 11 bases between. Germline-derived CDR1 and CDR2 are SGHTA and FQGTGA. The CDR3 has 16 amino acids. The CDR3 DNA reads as TGTGCCAGCAGCTTAACGGGGGCAGATACTAACTATGGCTACACCTTC. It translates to CASSLTGADTNYGYTF.

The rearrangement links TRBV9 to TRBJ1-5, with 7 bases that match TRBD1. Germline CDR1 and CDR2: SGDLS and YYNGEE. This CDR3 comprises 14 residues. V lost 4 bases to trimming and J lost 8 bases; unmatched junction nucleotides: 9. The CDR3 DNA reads TGTGCCAGCAGCCCCCGGGACAGAGAGGAGCCCCAGCATTTT. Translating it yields CASSPRDREEPQHF.

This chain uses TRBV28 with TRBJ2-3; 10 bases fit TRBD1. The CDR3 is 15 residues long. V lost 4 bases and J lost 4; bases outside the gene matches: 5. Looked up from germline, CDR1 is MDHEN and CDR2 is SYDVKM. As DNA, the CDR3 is TGTGCCAGCAGTTCTCCGGGACAGGGGTCAGATACGCAGTATTTT. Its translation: CASSSPGQGSDTQYF.

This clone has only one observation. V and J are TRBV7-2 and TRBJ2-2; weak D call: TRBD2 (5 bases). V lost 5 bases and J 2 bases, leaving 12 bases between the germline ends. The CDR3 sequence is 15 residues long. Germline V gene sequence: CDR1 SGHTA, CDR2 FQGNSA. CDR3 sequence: CASSPWTGNTGELFF. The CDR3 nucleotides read TGTGCCAGCAGCCCTTGGACTGGAAACACCGGGGAGCTGTTTTTT.

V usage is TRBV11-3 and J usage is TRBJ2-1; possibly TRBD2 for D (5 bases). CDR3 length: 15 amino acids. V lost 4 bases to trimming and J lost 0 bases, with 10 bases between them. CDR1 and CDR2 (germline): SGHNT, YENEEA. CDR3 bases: TGTGCCAGCAGCTGGACTGCGAGCTCCTACAATGAGCAGTTCTTC. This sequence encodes CASSWTASSYNEQFF.

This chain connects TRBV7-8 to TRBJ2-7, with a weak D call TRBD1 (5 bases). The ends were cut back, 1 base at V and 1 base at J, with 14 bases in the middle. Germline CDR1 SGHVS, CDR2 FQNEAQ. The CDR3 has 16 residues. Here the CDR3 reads CASSLGSAGSSYEQYF. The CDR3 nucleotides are TGTGCCAGCAGCTTAGGTTCGGCAGGGTCGTCCTACGAGCAGTACTTC.

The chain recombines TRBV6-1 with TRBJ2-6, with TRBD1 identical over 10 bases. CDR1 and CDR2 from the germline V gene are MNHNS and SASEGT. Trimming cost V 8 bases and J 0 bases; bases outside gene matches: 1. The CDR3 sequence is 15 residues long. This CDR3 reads CASDRGHSGANVLTF. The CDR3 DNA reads TGTGCCAGCGACAGGGGGCACTCTGGGGCCAACGTCCTGACTTTC.

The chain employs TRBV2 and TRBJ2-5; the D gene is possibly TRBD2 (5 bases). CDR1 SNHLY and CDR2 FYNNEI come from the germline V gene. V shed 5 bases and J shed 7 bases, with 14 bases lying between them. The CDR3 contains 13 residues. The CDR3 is CASSPLGVGTQYF. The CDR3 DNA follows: TGTGCCAGCAGTCCTCTCGGGGTGGGGACCCAGTACTTC.

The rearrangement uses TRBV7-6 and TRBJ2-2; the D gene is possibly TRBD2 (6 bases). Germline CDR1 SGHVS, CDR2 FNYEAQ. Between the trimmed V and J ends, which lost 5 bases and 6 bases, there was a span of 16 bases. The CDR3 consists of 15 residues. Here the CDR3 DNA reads TGTGCCAGCAGCCCCCGGGGCCCGGGGGCCGGGGAGCTGTTTTTT. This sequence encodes CASSPRGPGAGELFF.